These 22 T cell receptor beta chains were sequenced from one sample in a study of T cells of healthy individuals. TCRdb used MiXCR to reprocess the 5' RACE reads, holding one entry per CDR3 protein. The sample lists 100,000 or so distinct CDR3 sequences; around 17% were seen once. These receptors all come from a human donor in good health.

This clonotype was observed at least ten times. This sequence joins TRBV29-1 and TRBJ2-5; D unclear. Per germline, CDR1 SQVTM and CDR2 ANQGSEA. The V and J ends lost 4 bases and 5 bases respectively, with 14 bases between them. The CDR3 covers 13 residues. This CDR3 reads CSVGVSLSETQYF. For the CDR3, the DNA is TGCAGCGTTGGGGTCAGCCTCAGCGAGACCCAGTACTTC.

This chain links TRBV6-1 with TRBJ1-6; D unclear. CDR1 is MNHNS, CDR2 SASEGT, per germline. With 2 bases removed from V and 3 bases from J, the gap between germline ends came to 11 bases. The CDR3 has 16 amino acids. For the CDR3, the DNA is TGTGCCAGCAGTGAATTAGGCGGAATCTATAATTCACCCCTCCACTTT. Amino acid sequence: CASSELGGIYNSPLHF.

This chain joins TRBV20-1 and TRBJ1-5; D may be TRBD1 (5 bases). Looked up from germline, CDR1 is DFQATT and CDR2 is SNEGSKA (reference sequence). CDR3 size: 14 residues. V dropped 0 bases and J dropped 7 bases, with 13 bases sitting between them. CDR3 DNA: TGCAGTGCTAGAGATCTAAGGGGCTGGCAGCCCCAGCATTTT. Its protein is CSARDLRGWQPQHF.

This clonotype came up a few times. DNA of the CDR3: TGTGCCAGCAGACCGAGGACAGGGGGGAATGAAAAACTGTTTTTT. This codes for CASRPRTGGNEKLFF. V usage is TRBV7-2 and J usage is TRBJ1-4; 10 bases map to TRBD1. The CDR3 loop spans 15 amino acids. CDR1 and CDR2 from the germline V gene are SGHTA and FQGNSA. Germline trimming cut 6 bases from V and 5 bases from J; bases unmatched to any gene: 6.

This chain connects TRBV20-1 to TRBJ2-2; tentative D call: TRBD2 (7 bases). The CDR3 totals 15 residues. Trimming took off 2 bases at V and 8 bases at J, with 18 bases between the two ends. Germline V lookup: CDR1 DFQATT, CDR2 SNEGSKA (reference sequence). The chain's CDR3 is CSARRGEGVTGELFF. The DNA of the CDR3 is TGCAGTGCTAGAAGGGGGGAGGGTGTCACTGGGGAGCTGTTTTTT.

This clonotype was found a few times. V and J are TRBV5-1 and TRBJ1-4, with 8 positions matching TRBD1. The germline V gene has CDR1 SGHRS and CDR2 YFSETQ. V gave up 4 bases and J gave up 7 bases; unmatched junction bases: 9. The CDR3 extends over 15 amino acids. The CDR3 DNA reads TGCGCCAGCAGCCTCAGGGGGCTTAACGGTGAAAAACTGTTTTTT. It yields the protein CASSLRGLNGEKLFF. Full variable domain (missing parts from reference TRBV5-1 and TRBJ1-4): KAGVTQTPRYLIKTRGQQVTLSCSPISGHRSVSWYQQTPGQGLQFLFEYFSETQRNKGNFPGRFSGRQFSNSRSEMNVSTLELGDSALYLCASSLRGLNGEKLFFGSGTQLSVL.

The rearrangement uses TRBV5-1 and TRBJ2-5; unclear D gene. The CDR3 covers 12 residues. Per the germline V gene, CDR1 is SGHRS and CDR2 is YFSETQ. The V and J ends lost 0 bases and 3 bases respectively, with 3 bases between them. Written as DNA, the CDR3 is TGCGCCAGCAGCTTGGCGGAAGAGACCCAGTACTTC. Amino acids: CASSLAEETQYF.

This clonotype has a count of ten or more. V gene TRBV29-1 combines with J gene TRBJ1-1; 7 bases align to TRBD1. V was pared by 6 bases and J by 2 bases, with 12 bases of the junction left unmatched. Germline lookup yields CDR1 SQVTM and CDR2 ANQGSEA. This CDR3 contains 15 residues. For the CDR3, the DNA is TGCAGCGTGGGGCGCACGAGAGGGGGCAACACTGAAGCTTTCTTT. Translated, it gives CSVGRTRGGNTEAFF.

This clonotype was observed many times. As DNA, the CDR3 is TGCAGTGCTACCCCGACAGTTAACTATGGCTACACCTTC. Its protein product is CSATPTVNYGYTF. V is TRBV20-1 and J is TRBJ1-2; D is perhaps TRBD1 (5 bases). Trimming removed 4 bases from V and 1 base from J, with 10 bases in between. The CDR3 spans 13 residues. Germline values: CDR1 DFQATT, CDR2 SNEGSKA (reference sequence).

This chain uses TRBV3-2 with TRBJ2-7; the table assigns TRBD1, which was not confirmed against the DNA. TRBV3-2 is given as a pseudogene. This CDR3 is 15 amino acids long. For the CDR3, the DNA is TGTGCCAGCAGCCGAGTGGGACAGGGGGTCTGCGAGCAGTACTTC. Protein: CASSRVGQGVCEQYF.

This clonotype was seen a handful of times. The V gene is TRBV20-1, the J gene TRBJ2-1, with TRBD2 identical over 8 bases. Germline CDR1 is DFQATT and CDR2 is SNEGSKA (reference sequence). The CDR3 has 14 amino acids. In DNA form, the CDR3 reads TGCAGCGCACCGAAGACGGGAGGGCCTGGAGAGCAGTTCTTC. Encoded protein: CSAPKTGGPGEQFF.

V usage is TRBV28 and J usage is TRBJ2-7; TRBD2 is a possible D gene (6 bases). CDR1 and CDR2 from the germline V gene are MDHEN and SYDVKM. V was shortened by 4 bases and J by 5 bases, with 24 bases between the two germline ends. The CDR3 consists of 17 residues. CDR3 coding DNA: TGTGCCAGCAGTTCGCTACTACGGGGCCGGGGAGGTGACGAGCAGTACTTC. This gives the protein CASSSLLRGRGGDEQYF.

Many counts were recorded for this clonotype. The rearrangement links TRBV20-1 to TRBJ2-1; TRBD2 aligns across 10 bases. The CDR3 runs to 14 residues. Germline V gives CDR1 DFQATT, CDR2 SNEGSKA (reference sequence). Trimming cost V 2 bases and J 7 bases; bases outside gene matches: 5. DNA for the CDR3: TGCAGTGCTAGAAGGGCTAGCGGGAGTAATGAGCAGTTCTTC. Its translation is CSARRASGSNEQFF.

The chain couples TRBV11-2 to TRBJ1-1, with no clear D. Trimming pared 4 bases from V and 3 bases from J, leaving 6 bases between. From germline, CDR1 is SGHAT and CDR2 FQNNGV. This CDR3 spans 12 amino acids. The CDR3 sequence: CASSYSDTEAFF. Here the CDR3 DNA reads TGTGCCAGCAGCTACAGTGACACTGAAGCTTTCTTT. Using reference TRBV11-2 and TRBJ1-1 for the parts outside the CDR3, the full variable domain is EAGVAQSPRYKIIEKRQSVAFWCNPISGHATLYWYQQILGQGPKLLIQFQNNGVVDDSQLPKDRFSAERLKGVDSTLKIQPAKLEDSAVYLCASSYSDTEAFFGQGTRLTVV.

This clonotype was seen at least ten times. The rearrangement links TRBV15 to TRBJ2-1; TRBD2 matches at 12 bases. Losses at the gene ends were 5 bases for V and 8 bases for J; bases not matched to a gene: 7. The CDR3 sequence is 15 residues long. From germline, CDR1 is LNHNV and CDR2 YYDKDF (reference sequence). CDR3 DNA: TGTGCCACCAGCCTTGGACTAGCGGGATCCTATGAGCAGTTCTTC. This sequence encodes CATSLGLAGSYEQFF.

The chain recombines TRBV5-1 with TRBJ1-4; D call uncertain. The germline CDR1 and CDR2 sequences are SGHRS and YFSETQ. Between the trimmed V and J ends, which lost 4 bases and 7 bases, there was a span of 14 bases. The CDR3 consists of 14 residues. CDR3: CASSPGSLGEKLFF. The CDR3 DNA sequence: TGCGCCAGCAGCCCTGGATCGCTAGGTGAAAAACTGTTTTTT.

This clonotype was observed many times. The genes are TRBV7-6 and TRBJ2-3; D gene unclear. The CDR3 consists of 15 residues. CDR1 and CDR2 (germline): SGHVS, FNYEAQ. V shed 1 base and J shed 1 base, with 9 bases lying between them. As DNA, the CDR3 is TGTGCCAGCAGCTTAGAGAGGATCCGCACAGATACGCAGTATTTT. Protein sequence: CASSLERIRTDTQYF.

J is TRBJ2-2 and V is TRBV20-1; 8 bases are shared with TRBD2. This CDR3 has 12 residues. The germline V gene has CDR1 DFQATT and CDR2 SNEGSKA (reference sequence). The CDR3 reads CSGGDFTGELFF. CDR3 bases: TGCAGCGGGGGGGATTTCACCGGGGAGCTGTTTTTT.

The V gene is TRBV7-6, the J gene TRBJ2-7; D is perhaps TRBD1 (7 bases). Germline-derived CDR1 and CDR2 are SGHVS and FNYEAQ. The CDR3 spans 15 residues. Trimming took 1 base from V and 3 from J, leaving 13 bases between them. The CDR3 loop is CASSLGGDSLYEQYF. The CDR3 nucleotides read TGTGCCAGCAGCTTAGGGGGGGACAGCCTCTACGAGCAGTACTTC. The full variable domain, in which reference TRBV7-6 and TRBJ2-7 provide the parts outside the CDR3, is GAGVSQSPRYKVTKRGQDVALRCDPISGHVSLYWYRQALGQGPEFLTYFNYEAQQDKSGLPNDRFSAERPEGSISTLTIQRTEQRDSAMYRCASSLGGDSLYEQYFGPGTRLTVT.

This clonotype showed up just a few times. The J gene is TRBJ1-5, the V gene TRBV5-1; possible D gene TRBD1, 6 bases. Trimming pared 4 bases from V and 6 bases from J, leaving 11 bases between. This CDR3 is 13 amino acids long. From germline, CDR1 is SGHRS and CDR2 YFSETQ. The CDR3 here is CASSLQGFQPQHF. Written as DNA, the CDR3 is TGCGCCAGCAGCCTACAGGGTTTTCAGCCCCAGCATTTT. Supplemented by reference TRBV5-1 and TRBJ1-5, the full variable domain reads KAGVTQTPRYLIKTRGQQVTLSCSPISGHRSVSWYQQTPGQGLQFLFEYFSETQRNKGNFPGRFSGRQFSNSRSEMNVSTLELGDSALYLCASSLQGFQPQHFGDGTRLSIL.

The genes are TRBV6-2 or TRBV6-3 and TRBJ2-1; 9 nucleotides align to TRBD1. This CDR3 contains 15 residues. Germline CDR1 reads MNHEY; CDR2 reads SVGEGT. Losses at the gene ends were 5 bases for V and 12 bases for J; bases not matched to a gene: 14. CDR3 coding DNA: TGTGCCAGCAGTACCGGGACAGGGTCCGTTTTGATGCAGTTCTTC. Protein product: CASSTGTGSVLMQFF.

In this sample, this clonotype turned up a few times. The chain has TRBV3-1 and TRBJ2-7; 11 bases agree with TRBD2. With V trimmed by 1 base and J by 5 bases, 4 bases remained unmatched. The CDR3 contains 15 residues. Germline V lookup: CDR1 LGHDT, CDR2 YNNKEL (reference sequence). The CDR3 DNA follows: TGTGCCAGCAGCCAAGTTTTGACTAGCGGGAACGAGCAGTACTTC. It yields the protein CASSQVLTSGNEQYF.